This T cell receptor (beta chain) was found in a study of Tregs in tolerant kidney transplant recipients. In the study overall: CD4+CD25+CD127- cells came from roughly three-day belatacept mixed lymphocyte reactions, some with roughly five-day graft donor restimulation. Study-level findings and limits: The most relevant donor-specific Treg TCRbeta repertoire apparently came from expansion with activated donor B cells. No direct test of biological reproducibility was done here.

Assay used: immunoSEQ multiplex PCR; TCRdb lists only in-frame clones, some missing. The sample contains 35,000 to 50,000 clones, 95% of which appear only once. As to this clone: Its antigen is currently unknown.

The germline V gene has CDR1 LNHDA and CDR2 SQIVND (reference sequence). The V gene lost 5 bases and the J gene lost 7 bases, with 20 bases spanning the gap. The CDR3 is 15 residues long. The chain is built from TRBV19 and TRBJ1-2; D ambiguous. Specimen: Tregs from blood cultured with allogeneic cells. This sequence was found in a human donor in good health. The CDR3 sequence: CASSPSGSPRVGYTF. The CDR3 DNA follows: TGTGCCAGTAGTCCTTCGGGCTCCCCACGGGTTGGCTACACCTTC.